This is a list of T cell receptor beta chains from one sample in a study of regulatory T cells in long-lasting Graves disease. TCRdb processed the multiplex PCR reads anew with MiXCR; each CDR3 protein has one entry. This sample carries 700,000 or so distinct CDR3 sequences, approximately 31% of them seen once, and the ten largest clones take around 40%. The specimen comprised peripheral blood mononuclear cells (PBMCs), sampled when the disease was refractory, from a patient treated with antithyroid drugs. The origin of the receptors is a female donor with Graves disease. The CDR3 runs from the conserved cysteine through the conserved F or W. A D gene is named only where the DNA matches it firmly.

TRBV20-1 TRBD1 16 CSATRTGINSNQPQHF
TRBV6-1 NA 14 CASRAGTGNYEQYF
TRBV27 NA 13 CASSFLSPGPQYF
TRBV13 TRBD1 15 CASSPQGQGYYEQYF
TRBV6-5 NA 16 CASSYSRQAMNTEAFF
TRBV28 TRBD1 14 CASSWDRGSSGYTF
TRBV9 TRBD2 17 CASSPPERERNTGELFF
TRBV20-1 NA 13 CSAPVGEGLEQYF
TRBV4-1 NA 15 CASSQEARGYPEAFF
TRBV7-3 NA 15 CASSLDGSNAGELFF
TRBV10-1 NA 13 CASSEIVGETQYF
TRBV12-5 TRBD1 22 CASGLSSLPIGSRDREGNTIYF
TRBV5-1 TRBD1 14 CASSYLGQDYGYTF
TRBV6-5 NA 16 CASSLYRGGTNTEAFF
TRBV2 NA 13 CAGAGGSGNTIYF
TRBV6-1 NA 14 CASAFRGRDTEAFF
TRBV7-6 TRBD2 14 CASGELAGADTQYF
TRBV11-2 NA 16 CASSQMTVASNEKLFF
TRBV20-1 NA 11 CSAALMPGYTF
TRBV6-5 NA 15 CASSYGTAANYGYTF
TRBV2 NA 15 CASRDDIGGNQPQHF
TRBV6-2/TRBV6-3 NA 17 CASSYTRVDGTVRELFF
TRBV6-2/TRBV6-3 NA 13 CASSEAPTSGYTF
TRBV11-2 NA 16 CASSFYSHKQLEKLFF
TRBV9 TRBD1 17 CASSVTGRGIANAEAFF
TRBV25-1 NA 11 CASIVGAEAFF
TRBV7-9 NA 16 CASSLFGENSNQPQHF
TRBV28 NA 16 CASSFPGTGVSYEQYF
TRBV2 NA 13 CASMGRLGTEAFF
TRBV6-1 NA 12 CASRSGAAKLFF
TRBV30 NA 14 CAWSGGGALAEAFF
TRBV6-1 NA 11 CASTRLGTQYF
TRBV20-1 TRBD1 13 CSARGGLAAEAFF